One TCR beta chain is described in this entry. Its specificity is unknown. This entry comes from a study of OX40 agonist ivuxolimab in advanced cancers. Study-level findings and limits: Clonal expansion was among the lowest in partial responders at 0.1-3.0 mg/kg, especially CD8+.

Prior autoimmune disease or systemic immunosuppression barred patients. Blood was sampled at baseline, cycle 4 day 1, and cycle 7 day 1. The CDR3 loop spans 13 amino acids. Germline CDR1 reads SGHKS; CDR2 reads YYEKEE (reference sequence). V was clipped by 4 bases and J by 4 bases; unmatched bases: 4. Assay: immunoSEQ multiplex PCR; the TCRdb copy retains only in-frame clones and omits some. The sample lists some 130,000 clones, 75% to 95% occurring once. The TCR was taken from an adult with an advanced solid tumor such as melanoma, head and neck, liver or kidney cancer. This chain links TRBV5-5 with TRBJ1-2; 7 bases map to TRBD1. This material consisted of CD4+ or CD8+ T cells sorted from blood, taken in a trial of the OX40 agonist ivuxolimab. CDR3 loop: CASSDRVGYGYTF. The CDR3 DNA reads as TGTGCCAGCAGCGACAGGGTGGGCTATGGCTACACCTTC.